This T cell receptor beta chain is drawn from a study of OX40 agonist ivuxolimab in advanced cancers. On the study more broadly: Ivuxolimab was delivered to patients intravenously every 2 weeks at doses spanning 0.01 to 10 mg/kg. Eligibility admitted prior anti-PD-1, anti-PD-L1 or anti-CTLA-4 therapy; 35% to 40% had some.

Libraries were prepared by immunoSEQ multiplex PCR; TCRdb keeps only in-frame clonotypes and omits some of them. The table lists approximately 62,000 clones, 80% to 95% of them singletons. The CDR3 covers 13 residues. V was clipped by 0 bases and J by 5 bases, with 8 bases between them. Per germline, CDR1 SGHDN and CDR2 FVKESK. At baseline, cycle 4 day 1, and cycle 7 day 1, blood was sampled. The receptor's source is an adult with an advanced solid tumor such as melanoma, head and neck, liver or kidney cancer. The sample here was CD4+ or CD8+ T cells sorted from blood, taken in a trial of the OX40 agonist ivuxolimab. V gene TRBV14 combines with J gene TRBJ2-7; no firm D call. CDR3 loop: CASSQDIADEQYF. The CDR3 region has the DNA TGTGCCAGCAGCCAAGATATTGCAGACGAGCAGTACTTC.